This T cell receptor (beta chain) was documented in a study of shared clonotypes between healthy human individuals. The study, taken as a whole, reports: Sorted-subset sequencing, rarefaction showed, was incomplete despite large depth.

The CDR3 has 14 residues. V lost 5 bases and J lost 6; bases outside the gene matches: 3. Germline V gives CDR1 SGHTA, CDR2 FQGNSA. Using immunoSEQ multiplex PCR, the repertoire was profiled, and TCRdb retains in-frame clones only, with some absent. Here the sample spans some 1.5 million clones, around 98% being singletons. As for this clone: Its antigen is not identified.

The TCR originated in a man aged 25-45 years in good health. Sequenced material: naive CD4+ T cells sorted from blood. Subset here: CD45RA+ positively selected. The J gene is TRBJ2-1, the V gene TRBV7-2, with 11 bases that match TRBD2. Here the CDR3 DNA reads TGTGCCAGCAGCCTCGGGACTAGCGGCAATGAGCAGTTCTTC. Amino acid sequence: CASSLGTSGNEQFF.